Presented here are 30 T cell receptor beta chains from one specimen sequenced in a study of blood T cell repertoires in COVID-19. The repertoire was sequenced with immunoSEQ multiplex PCR; TCRdb's copy has only in-frame clones and lacks some. This table has 110,000 to 150,000 clones, 65% to 80% appearing once. Sequencing input: peripheral blood. The receptors come from a woman aged 60-75 years with acute or convalescent COVID-19.

This chain connects TRBV6-5 to TRBJ2-7, with a tentative D call TRBD1 (6 bases). The CDR3 has 13 amino acids. V shed 6 bases and J shed 6 bases, with 15 bases lying between them. The germline V gene has CDR1 MNHEY and CDR2 SVGAGI. The CDR3 region is CASSLQGRIEQYF. The CDR3 bases are TGTGCCAGCAGCCTACAGGGTAGAATCGAGCAGTACTTC.

The CDR3 loop is CASGLFTGVLETQYF. The CDR3 nucleotides read TGTGCTAGTGGTTTGTTCACGGGAGTGCTGGAGACCCAGTACTTC. This chain uses TRBV12-5 with TRBJ2-5; D may be TRBD2 (6 bases). V was pared by 2 bases and J by 5 bases, with 15 bases between. Germline CDR1 is LGHNT and CDR2 is FRNRAP. The CDR3 totals 15 residues.

This chain uses TRBV6-6 with TRBJ2-3; TRBD2 might be the D (7 bases). CDR3 length: 16 residues. V dropped 0 bases and J dropped 3 bases, with 13 bases sitting between them. Germline CDR1 is MNHNY and CDR2 is SVGAGI (reference sequence). The CDR3 nucleotides read TGTGCCAGCAGTTACTCAACAGGGAGGGGGACAGATACGCAGTATTTT. Translation gives CASSYSTGRGTDTQYF.

J is TRBJ2-5 and V is TRBV5-5, with TRBD2 matching 9 bases. J gave up 4 bases and V 0 bases, and 4 bases lay outside the gene matches. Germline CDR1 is SGHKS and CDR2 is YYEKEE (reference sequence). This CDR3 spans 15 amino acids. The CDR3 DNA sequence: TGTGCCAGCAGCTTGGTAGCGGGAGAGGGAGAGACCCAGTACTTC. It is translated as CASSLVAGEGETQYF.

This clone was observed a few times. This chain joins TRBV6-5 and TRBJ2-1, with D maybe TRBD2 (7 bases). This CDR3 is built from 13 residues. From germline, CDR1 is MNHEY and CDR2 SVGAGI. Trimming removed 8 bases from V and 2 bases from J, with 10 bases in between. CDR3 bases: TGTGCCAGCGGGAGGGGGGCCTACAATGAGCAGTTCTTC. Translating it yields CASGRGAYNEQFF.

The chain recombines TRBV11-2 with TRBJ2-2; D is unresolved. Between the trimmed V and J ends, which lost 1 base and 6 bases, there was a span of 6 bases. CDR3 length: 13 residues. The germline V gene encodes CDR1 SGHAT and CDR2 FQNNGV. The CDR3 sequence: CASSLGQAGELFF. The CDR3 DNA sequence: TGTGCCAGCAGCTTAGGCCAGGCCGGGGAGCTGTTTTTT.

The chain couples TRBV5-6 to TRBJ2-3; a weak D match, TRBD1 (5 bases). CDR3 length: 16 residues. Trimming cost V 3 bases and J 3 bases, with 17 bases left between them. The germline CDR1 and CDR2 sequences are SGHDT and YYEEEE. CDR3 sequence: CASSSSMRGATDTQYF. The CDR3 nucleotides read TGTGCCAGCAGCTCTTCTATGCGTGGGGCAACAGATACGCAGTATTTT.

The gene calls are TRBV11-2 and TRBJ2-3; D is unclear. Germline V gene data show CDR1 as SGHAT and CDR2 as FQNNGV. V was pared by 0 bases and J by 2 bases, with 9 bases between. The CDR3 has 15 residues. In nucleotides, the CDR3 is TGTGCCAGCAGCTTAGATCTAGTACCCACAGATACGCAGTATTTT. Its protein is CASSLDLVPTDTQYF.

This chain joins TRBV6-2 or TRBV6-3 and TRBJ1-1, with a tentative D call TRBD1 (6 bases). Trimming left V 5 bases short and J 3 bases short, with 16 bases between. This CDR3 spans 15 amino acids. Germline CDR1 MNHEY, CDR2 SVGEGT. Here the CDR3 reads CASSPIIQGHTEAFF. CDR3 DNA: TGTGCCAGCAGTCCGATTATTCAGGGGCACACTGAAGCTTTCTTT.

This clone appeared once. This chain links TRBV7-2 with TRBJ2-7; 10 nucleotides align to TRBD1. V lost 1 base and J lost 6; bases outside the gene matches: 3. Germline loops: CDR1 SGHTA, CDR2 FQGNSA. CDR3 length equals 14 residues. CDR3 in amino acids: CASSLVGTGVEQYF. In nucleotides, the CDR3 is TGTGCCAGCAGCTTAGTAGGGACAGGGGTCGAGCAGTACTTC.

The V and J genes are TRBV23-1 and TRBJ1-5, with D possibly matching TRBD1 (5 bases). TRBV23-1 is an open reading frame whose function is uncertain. The CDR3 totals 15 residues. The ends were cut back, 4 bases at V and 5 bases at J, with 15 bases in the middle. The CDR3 is CASSPGPDRDQPQHF. CDR3 DNA sequence: TGCGCCAGCAGTCCAGGGCCGGACCGGGATCAGCCCCAGCATTTT.

The chain carries TRBV28 and TRBJ2-1, with 11 bases matching TRBD2. The CDR3 spans 19 residues. CDR1 MDHEN and CDR2 SYDVKM come from the germline V gene. J was trimmed by 0 bases and V by 2 bases; bases with no gene match: 9. The CDR3 loop is CASSLMLAGGVSSYNEQFF. The DNA of the CDR3 is TGTGCCAGCAGTTTAATGCTAGCGGGAGGAGTGAGCTCCTACAATGAGCAGTTCTTC. Drawing the rest from reference TRBV28 and TRBJ2-1, the complete variable domain is DVKVTQSSRYLVKRTGEKVFLECVQDMDHENMFWYRQDPGLGLRLIYFSYDVKMKEKGDIPEGYSVSREKKERFSLILESASTNQTSMYLCASSLMLAGGVSSYNEQFFGPGTRLTVL.

J is TRBJ1-4 and V is TRBV11-1, with no clear D. V lost 5 bases to trimming and J lost 7 bases, with 17 bases between them. Looked up from germline, CDR1 is SGHAT and CDR2 is FQDESV (reference sequence). The CDR3 runs to 15 residues. DNA for the CDR3: TGTGCCAGCAGCCAGCAAAGAGGGATCGGTGAAAAACTGTTTTTT. Protein product: CASSQQRGIGEKLFF.

This clone was seen only once. The rearrangement uses TRBV11-2 and TRBJ2-7, with 9 bases lining up with TRBD1. V was pared by 5 bases and J by 3 bases, with 8 bases of the junction left unmatched. CDR3 length: 15 residues. Germline loops: CDR1 SGHAT, CDR2 FQNNGV. CDR3 region: CASSAQTGGGYEQYF. DNA of the CDR3: TGTGCCAGCAGCGCACAGACAGGGGGAGGCTACGAGCAGTACTTC.

This clone appeared a few times. The gene calls are TRBV27 and TRBJ2-7; 16 bases are a match to TRBD2. The CDR3 loop spans 18 amino acids. V lost 5 bases and J lost 7; bases outside the gene matches: 14. Germline-derived CDR1 and CDR2 are MNHEY and SMNVEV (reference sequence). In DNA form, the CDR3 reads TGTGCCAGCAGTGGAGCGGGACTAGCGGGAGGGCCGCCTGGGGAGCAGTACTTC. Translated, it gives CASSGAGLAGGPPGEQYF.

The chain uses TRBV28 and TRBJ2-1, with D perhaps matching TRBD1 (6 bases). This CDR3 has 15 residues. V lost 5 bases, J lost 0 bases, and 11 bases lay in between. In germline, CDR1 is MDHEN, CDR2 SYDVKM. The CDR3 DNA is TGTGCCAGCAGTCTCGGACAGCTCTCCTACAATGAGCAGTTCTTC. Its translation is CASSLGQLSYNEQFF.

The rearrangement joins TRBV27 to TRBJ2-7; D is perhaps TRBD1 (5 bases). V was clipped by 2 bases and J by 2 bases, with 7 bases between them. Germline V CDR1 and CDR2: MNHEY, SMNVEV (reference sequence). This CDR3 is 13 amino acids long. CDR3 nucleotides: TGTGCCAGCAGTTTACAGGGCCCCTACGAGCAGTACTTC. Its translation: CASSLQGPYEQYF.

The gene calls are TRBV3-1 (or the pseudogene TRBV3-2) and TRBJ1-3, with D hard to call. CDR1 LGHDT and CDR2 YNNKEL come from the germline V gene (reference sequence). With 3 bases removed from V and 4 bases from J, the gap between germline ends came to 13 bases. The CDR3 length is 15 residues. The CDR3 coding sequence is TGTGCCAGCAGCCAGAGCCCGAGAGCCGGAAACACCATATATTTT. Its protein product is CASSQSPRAGNTIYF.

The chain recombines TRBV5-1 with TRBJ1-2, with 8 bases aligning to TRBD1. CDR3 length equals 12 residues. CDR1 and CDR2 (germline): SGHRS, YFSETQ. V was pared by 8 bases and J by 7 bases, with 7 bases of the junction left unmatched. CDR3 in DNA: TGCGCCAGTAAGACAGGGGATAGTGGCTACACCTTC. As protein: CASKTGDSGYTF.

The chain uses TRBV3-1 (or the pseudogene TRBV3-2) and TRBJ2-2; no definite D call. The CDR3 runs to 14 residues. Germline V gives CDR1 LGHDT, CDR2 YNNKEL (reference sequence). Trimming took 4 bases from V and 3 from J, leaving 9 bases between them. CDR3 nucleotides: TGTGCCAGCAGCCTGGAGTTTGACACCGGGGAGCTGTTTTTT. Translated: CASSLEFDTGELFF.

The rearrangement uses TRBV2 and TRBJ2-1, with TRBD1 as a possible D gene (5 bases). V lost 6 bases and J lost 4, with 16 bases in between. CDR3 length: 15 residues. Germline V lookup: CDR1 SNHLY, CDR2 FYNNEI. CDR3 amino acids: CASSLQGVIYNEQFF. In DNA form, the CDR3 reads TGTGCCAGCAGCTTACAAGGGGTAATTTACAATGAGCAGTTCTTC. Filled out from reference TRBV2 and TRBJ2-1, the complete variable domain reads EPEVTQTPSHQVTQMGQEVILRCVPISNHLYFYWYRQILGQKVEFLVSFYNNEISEKSEIFDDQFSVERPDGSNFTLKIRSTKLEDSAMYFCASSLQGVIYNEQFFGPGTRLTVL.

This clone was seen once. The genes are TRBV28 and TRBJ2-1; TRBD1 is a possible D gene (6 bases). The CDR3 consists of 17 residues. Deletions cut 6 bases from V and 1 base from J, with 19 bases between. Germline lookup yields CDR1 MDHEN and CDR2 SYDVKM. The CDR3 nucleotides are TGTGCCAGCAGCCTGCCTTACAGGGCTCGGTCCTACAATGAGCAGTTCTTC. Translation: CASSLPYRARSYNEQFF.

V and J are TRBV12-3 or TRBV12-4 and TRBJ1-4; D call uncertain. The CDR3 consists of 12 residues. V shed 6 bases and J shed 8 bases, with 10 bases lying between them. The DNA for the CDR3 is TGTGCCAGCAGCCTCTACGGGGAAAAACTGTTTTTT. Translation gives CASSLYGEKLFF.

V gene TRBV13 combines with J gene TRBJ2-2, with 7 bases that match TRBD2. Germline V gene lookup returns CDR1 PRHDT and CDR2 FYEKMQ (reference sequence). The V segment lost 2 bases and the J segment 3 bases; nucleotides outside the gene matches: 3. There are 15 residues in the CDR3. CDR3 in amino acids: CASSLRRGYTGELFF. CDR3 bases: TGTGCCAGCAGCTTACGGCGGGGGTACACCGGGGAGCTGTTTTTT.

This chain connects TRBV11-2 to TRBJ1-1; 7 bases line up with TRBD1. V lost 1 base, J lost 11 bases, and 1 base stayed unmatched. CDR3 length: 11 amino acids. The V gene's germline CDR1 is SGHAT and CDR2 FQNNGV. CDR3 residues: CASSLVQGAFF. Written as DNA, the CDR3 is TGTGCCAGCAGCTTAGTACAGGGGGCTTTCTTT.

About this clone itself: The germline gene is not matched at one end of the junction; a read error may be the cause. This chain uses TRBV6-5 with TRBJ1-4, with 8 bases fitting TRBD1. This CDR3 contains 14 residues. Germline CDR1 reads MNHEY; CDR2 reads SVGAGI. The chain's CDR3 is CASTYRGIGEKLFF. CDR3 DNA: TGTGCCAGCACTTACAGGGGGATAGGCGAAAAACTGTTTTTT.

The rearrangement joins TRBV30 to TRBJ1-5; D uncertain. From germline, CDR1 is GTSNPN and CDR2 SVGIG (reference sequence). This CDR3 region has 12 residues. The V end was cut by 3 bases, the J end by 5 bases, with 8 bases between. The CDR3 protein is CAWSRRDQPQHF. CDR3 sequence (DNA): TGTGCCTGGAGCCGGAGGGATCAGCCCCAGCATTTT.

Written as DNA, the CDR3 is TGTGCCAGCAGCCAAAACAGGATTGAAGCTTTCTTT. It yields the protein CASSQNRIEAFF. The rearrangement joins TRBV16 to TRBJ1-1, with D perhaps matching TRBD1 (5 bases). CDR3 size: 12 residues. From germline, CDR1 is KGHSY and CDR2 FQNENV. Trimming pared 2 bases from V and 7 bases from J, leaving 8 bases between. The full variable domain, rest sourced from reference TRBV16 and TRBJ1-1, is GEEVAQTPKHLVRGEGQKAKLYCAPIKGHSYVFWYQQVLKNEFKFLISFQNENVFDETGMPKERFSAKCLPNSPCSLEIQATKLEDSAVYFCASSQNRIEAFFGQGTRLTVV.

A few counts support this clone. The chain uses TRBV6-5 and TRBJ1-1; 8 nucleotides agree with TRBD1. The CDR3 spans 12 residues. V shed 6 bases, J shed 5 bases, and the junction held 2 bases outside the gene matches. Germline V lookup: CDR1 MNHEY, CDR2 SVGAGI. The CDR3 region has the DNA TGTGCCAGCAGAACAGGGGGGACTGAAGCTTTCTTT. Translated, it gives CASRTGGTEAFF.

As DNA, the CDR3 is TGTGCCAGCAGCCCCACGAGGAGTCAGGGGGCGAGAGGTGGCTACACCTTC. Amino acid sequence: CASSPTRSQGARGGYTF. V gene TRBV7-8 combines with J gene TRBJ1-2, with 8 positions matching TRBD1. The CDR3 sequence is 17 residues long. Trimming removed 5 bases from V and 7 bases from J; junction bases left unmatched: 18. Per germline, CDR1 SGHVS and CDR2 FQNEAQ.